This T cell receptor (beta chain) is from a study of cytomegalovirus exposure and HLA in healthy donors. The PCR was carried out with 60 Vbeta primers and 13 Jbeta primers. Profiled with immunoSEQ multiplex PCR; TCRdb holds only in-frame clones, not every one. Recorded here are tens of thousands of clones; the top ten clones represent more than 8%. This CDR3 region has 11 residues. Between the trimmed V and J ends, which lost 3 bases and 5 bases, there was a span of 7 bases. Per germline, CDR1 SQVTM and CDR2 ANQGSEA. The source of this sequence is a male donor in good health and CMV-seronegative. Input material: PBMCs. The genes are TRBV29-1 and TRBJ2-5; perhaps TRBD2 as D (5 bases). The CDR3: CSVDGGETQYF. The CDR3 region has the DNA TGCAGCGTTGACGGAGGCGAGACCCAGTACTTC. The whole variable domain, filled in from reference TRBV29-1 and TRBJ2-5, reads SAVISQKPSRDICQRGTSLTIQCQVDSQVTMMFWYRQQPGQSLTLIATANQGSEATYESGFVIDKFPISRPNLTFSTLTVSNMSPEDSSIYLCSVDGGETQYFGPGTRLLVL.